This TCR beta chain derives from a study of CXCR3-negative and CXCR3-positive naive CD8 T cells. Broader study findings: In naive cells, CXCR3-negative and CXCR3-positive subsets had similar TRBV-TRBJ usage; memory cells differed. High diversity, comparable across both naive subsets, contrasted with much lower diversity in memory CD8+ cells.

The TRB cDNA libraries were prepared by 5' RACE with UMI labels. TCRdb re-called the 5' RACE reads; every CDR3 protein appears as one record, without DNA. The sample includes 45,000 to 65,000 distinct CDR3 sequences. Using triplicate sorts, some 320,000 cells were collected each time from every CD8+ T cell subset. Naive CD8+ T cells had a CD45RO-CCR7+CD27+CD95- phenotype. This CDR3 region has 19 residues. Germline assignment: CDR1 SGHVS and CDR2 FNYEAQ. As regards this clonotype: Its specificity is not known.

This receptor was obtained from a human donor in good health. Some clones in this sample may be carry-over from other donors' samples. What was sequenced was naive CXCR3- CD8+ T cells from blood. Subset reported: CD45RO-CCR7+CD27+CD95- naive CD8+ T cells lacking CXCR3 (TNR3-). This sequence joins TRBV7-6 and TRBJ2-2; TCRdb's D gene call, TRBD1, goes unchecked for lack of DNA. The CDR3 is CASSLVFGAGRTNTGELFF.